The following is a TCR beta chain sequence with its context. The sample comes from a study of blood T cell repertoires in COVID-19. CDR3 length equals 14 residues. Trimming removed 1 base from V and 6 bases from J, with 10 bases in between. Germline lookup yields CDR1 SGHAT and CDR2 FQDESV (reference sequence). Libraries were prepared by immunoSEQ multiplex PCR; TCRdb keeps only in-frame clonotypes and omits some of them. Here the sample spans 200,000 or so clones, 88% being singletons. Participants reported their clinical history, and cohort assignment relied on those reports. Symptom resolution, clearance, or two negative PCRs marked the recovered donors of Cohort 3.

The specimen was PBMCs or T cells enriched from blood (not recorded which). The sequence came from a young woman who had recovered from COVID-19. This chain uses TRBV11-1 with TRBJ2-1; D is undetermined. This CDR3 is CASSLGLGPNEQFF. CDR3 bases: TGTGCCAGCAGCTTAGGGCTAGGTCCCAATGAGCAGTTCTTC.